These 6 T cell receptor beta chains originate from one sample sequenced in a study of post-analysis software for immune sequencing data. Study-wide results and limits: Patients showed TRBV5-6, TRBV5-1 and TRBV20-1 among 4 or 5 TRBV segments more frequent than in controls.

For these TCRs, the target antigens are not known. TCR beta libraries were prepared from cDNA with unique molecular identifiers. TCRdb fed the PCR reads into MiXCR, producing one record per CDR3 protein. This table holds roughly 800,000 distinct CDR3 sequences, around 50% found once. The specimen was blood. Receptors originate from a girl under 18 with multiple sclerosis.

The CDR3 nucleotides are TGTGCCATCAGTGAGGCGAGTTTTAAGGCGCCGGCAGATACGCAGTATTTT. It translates to CAISEASFKAPADTQYF. The chain uses TRBV10-3 and TRBJ2-3; D ambiguous. Germline V gene sequence: CDR1 ENHRY, CDR2 SYGVKD. Trimming removed 2 bases from V and 4 bases from J, with 19 bases in between. The CDR3 runs 17 residues.

The J gene is TRBJ1-2, the V gene TRBV12-3 or TRBV12-4, with D uncertain. The CDR3 contains 13 residues. V lost 5 bases and J lost 0, with 7 bases in between. CDR3 sequence: CASSETPNYGYTF. CDR3 nucleotide sequence: TGTGCCAGCAGTGAGACCCCTAACTATGGCTACACCTTC.

In the case of this clonotype: A read error may explain this, as a much larger clone is one base away. V gene TRBV12-3 or TRBV12-4 combines with J gene TRBJ2-7; TRBD1 matches at 8 bases. The CDR3 totals 14 residues. With 4 bases clipped from V and 7 bases from J, the junction kept 9 bases outside the gene matches. The CDR3 nucleotides are TGTGCCAGCAGTTACGGACAGGGACGTAGGGAGCAGTACTTC. This encodes CASSYGQGRREQYF.

V and J are TRBV21-1 and TRBJ2-7; TRBD2, the table's D call, lacks a check against the DNA. TRBV21-1 is a pseudogene locus. This CDR3 contains 18 residues. CDR3 nucleotides: TGTGCCAGCAGCGAAACGGGAAAAGCGGGGGGGCCCTCCTACGAGCAGTACTTC. Its protein is CASSETGKAGGPSYEQYF.

This clonotype was recorded a few times. J is TRBJ1-2 and V is TRBV9, with a possible D match to TRBD1 (5 bases). V lost 0 bases to trimming and J lost 1 base, with 13 bases between them. CDR3 length: 16 residues. Germline loops: CDR1 SGDLS, CDR2 YYNGEE. The DNA of the CDR3 is TGTGCCAGCAGCGTAGCGGGGGAGTACGATAACTATGGCTACACCTTC. Amino acid sequence: CASSVAGEYDNYGYTF.

The gene calls are TRBV11-3 and TRBJ2-4; 11 nucleotides agree with TRBD1. The J call may be incorrect, as the DNA end agrees better with TRBJ2-7. CDR1 is SGHNT and CDR2 is YENEEA in the germline V gene. This CDR3 is built from 15 residues. The CDR3 nucleotides are TGTGCCAGCAGCTTGCGGACAGGGGGCGATTACGAGCAGTACTTC. Encoded protein: CASSLRTGGDYEQYF.